A single sample is the source of the 21 T cell receptor beta chains below, sequenced in a study of OX40 agonist ivuxolimab in advanced cancers. Sequenced by immunoSEQ multiplex PCR; TCRdb stores in-frame clones only, minus some. Among 45,000 or so clones listed, approximately 91% were seen once. The input for sequencing was CD4+ or CD8+ T cells sorted from blood, taken in a trial of the OX40 agonist ivuxolimab. The source is an adult with an advanced solid tumor such as melanoma, head and neck, liver or kidney cancer.

V gene TRBV19 combines with J gene TRBJ2-1; D not certain. Germline V gene data show CDR1 as LNHDA and CDR2 as SQIVND (reference sequence). The CDR3 spans 14 residues. Trimming took off 3 bases at V and 8 bases at J, with 14 bases between the two ends. The CDR3 region is CASSIALVGYEQFF. CDR3 sequence (DNA): TGTGCCAGTAGTATCGCCCTAGTAGGGTATGAGCAGTTCTTC.

The table lists this clone with a count of one. This sequence joins TRBV9 and TRBJ2-2; TRBD2 aligns across 7 bases. V trimming: 0 bases; J trimming: 9 bases; junction bases outside the gene matches: 8. The CDR3 extends over 15 amino acids. CDR1 is SGDLS, CDR2 YYNGEE, per germline. CDR3 sequence (DNA): TGTGCCAGCAGCGTAGGCGGGACTACCGACCGGGAGCTGTTTTTT. This gives the protein CASSVGGTTDRELFF.

The rearrangement joins TRBV5-6 to TRBJ1-2; 8 bases line up with TRBD1. This CDR3 contains 16 residues. Germline CDR1 is SGHDT and CDR2 is YYEEEE. After removal of 4 bases from V and 3 bases from J, the junction contained 11 bases not matched to a gene. The CDR3: CASSPDHRQGHYGYTF. The CDR3 nucleotides read TGTGCCAGCAGCCCGGACCATCGACAGGGGCACTATGGCTACACCTTC.

This chain uses TRBV15 with TRBJ2-7, with D unclear. This CDR3 is 15 amino acids long. The germline V gene has CDR1 LNHNV and CDR2 YYDKDF (reference sequence). V lost 4 bases and J lost 3, with 16 bases in between. The CDR3 reads CATSKGSTDVYEQYF. The CDR3 DNA follows: TGTGCCACCAGCAAGGGATCAACAGACGTCTACGAGCAGTACTTC.

The rearrangement links TRBV5-8 to TRBJ2-5; 9 nucleotides align to TRBD1. There are 15 residues in the CDR3. The V and J ends lost 3 bases and 4 bases, in that order; junction bases with no gene match: 7. The germline V gene encodes CDR1 SGHTS and CDR2 YDEGEE. The CDR3 DNA reads as TGTGCCAGCAGCTACCCGACAGGGGGACGAGAGACCCAGTACTTC. Translated: CASSYPTGGRETQYF. The variable domain in full, completed from reference TRBV5-8 and TRBJ2-5, reads EAGVTQSPTHLIKTRGQQATLRCSPISGHTSVYWYQQALGLGLQFLLWYDEGEERNRGNFPPRFSGRQFPNYSSELNVNALELEDSALYLCASSYPTGGRETQYFGPGTRLLVL.

This chain joins TRBV28 and TRBJ1-1; D uncertain. V was trimmed by 3 bases and J by 8 bases, leaving 13 bases between them. Germline CDR1 and CDR2: MDHEN and SYDVKM. This CDR3 contains 13 residues. This CDR3 is CASSFSELSEAFF. In nucleotides, the CDR3 is TGTGCCAGCAGTTTTTCGGAGCTTTCCGAAGCTTTCTTT.

The rearrangement links TRBV9 to TRBJ2-1; TRBD2 aligns across 8 bases. The ends lost 2 bases at V and 4 bases at J; junction bases unmatched: 5. CDR3 length equals 15 residues. CDR1 and CDR2 from the germline V gene are SGDLS and YYNGEE. CDR3 residues: CASSVREGFYNEQFF. CDR3 DNA sequence: TGTGCCAGCAGCGTCCGGGAGGGGTTTTACAATGAGCAGTTCTTC.

The chain uses TRBV6-5 and TRBJ2-5, with 7 bases aligning to TRBD1. This CDR3 has 15 amino acids. Per the germline V gene, CDR1 is MNHEY and CDR2 is SVGAGI. With V trimmed by 6 bases and J by 5 bases, 12 bases remained unmatched. The CDR3 region is CASRLGQAPGETQYF. The CDR3 coding sequence is TGTGCCAGCAGGCTTGGACAGGCCCCCGGGGAGACCCAGTACTTC.

This clone was observed a handful of times. The chain joins TRBV27 to TRBJ2-3; TRBD2 aligns across 11 bases. The CDR3 consists of 18 residues. Unmatched junction bases numbered 13, after V lost 8 bases and J lost 0 bases. Germline loops: CDR1 MNHEY, CDR2 SMNVEV (reference sequence). The CDR3 sequence: CASADPKLAGGSTDTQYF. DNA for the CDR3: TGTGCCAGCGCCGACCCCAAATTAGCGGGAGGGAGCACAGATACGCAGTATTTT.

The chain carries TRBV27 and TRBJ1-1, with TRBD1 matching 10 bases. The V segment lost 6 bases and the J segment 5 bases; nucleotides outside the gene matches: 3. The CDR3 has 13 residues. Germline V lookup: CDR1 MNHEY, CDR2 SMNVEV (reference sequence). The CDR3 spells CASRWTGGTEAFF. The CDR3 nucleotides are TGTGCCAGCAGATGGACAGGGGGGACTGAAGCTTTCTTT.

The chain combines TRBV5-6 with TRBJ1-2; maybe TRBD1 (5 bases). The CDR3 totals 13 residues. From germline, CDR1 is SGHDT and CDR2 YYEEEE. Trimming shortened V by 2 bases and J by 7 bases, and 12 bases separated the two germline ends. DNA of the CDR3: TGTGCCAGCAGCTTAGACAGTCCCTTTGGCTACACCTTC. It encodes CASSLDSPFGYTF.

This chain uses TRBV6-1 with TRBJ1-5; 10 bases fit TRBD1. Germline CDR1 reads MNHNS; CDR2 reads SASEGT. This CDR3 contains 16 residues. V was pared by 2 bases and J by 5 bases, with 6 bases of the junction left unmatched. CDR3 in amino acids: CASSEFEGTGDQPQHF. The CDR3 DNA sequence: TGTGCCAGCAGTGAATTCGAGGGGACAGGGGATCAGCCCCAGCATTTT.

J is TRBJ1-1 and V is TRBV7-9; D remains ambiguous. CDR1 SEHNR and CDR2 FQNEAQ come from the germline V gene (reference sequence). The V end lost 2 bases, the J end lost 3 bases, and 7 bases lay between the germline ends. This CDR3 is built from 13 residues. The CDR3 DNA sequence: TGTGCCAGCAGCTTACCCCTATACACTGAAGCTTTCTTT. It specifies CASSLPLYTEAFF.

This chain uses TRBV27 with TRBJ1-5, with D hard to call. The germline CDR1 and CDR2 sequences are MNHEY and SMNVEV (reference sequence). Trimming left V 2 bases short and J 0 bases short, with 8 bases between. The CDR3 covers 15 residues. The CDR3, as DNA: TGTGCCAGCAGTTTAATAGGGAATAGCAATCAGCCCCAGCATTTT. It encodes CASSLIGNSNQPQHF.

The V call is TRBV7-9, the J call TRBJ1-1; D is uncertain. This CDR3 is built from 15 residues. Germline CDR1 and CDR2: SEHNR and FQNEAQ (reference sequence). The V end was cut by 4 bases, the J end by 4 bases, with 16 bases between. CDR3 residues: CASSSPPRVGTEAFF. As DNA, the CDR3 is TGTGCCAGCAGCTCCCCGCCCCGAGTCGGCACTGAAGCTTTCTTT.

This chain links TRBV28 with TRBJ1-1; D not certain. CDR1 is MDHEN, CDR2 SYDVKM, per germline. Trimming removed 3 bases from V and 0 bases from J, with 17 bases in between. The CDR3 loop spans 17 amino acids. The CDR3 spells CASSFGSTWAMNTEAFF. The CDR3 DNA sequence: TGTGCCAGCAGTTTTGGGTCCACTTGGGCGATGAACACTGAAGCTTTCTTT.

A single count supports this clone. The chain links TRBV5-1 to TRBJ1-1; D is perhaps TRBD1 (5 bases). The length of the CDR3 is 14 residues. V was shortened by 0 bases and J by 0 bases, with 6 bases between the two germline ends. Germline CDR1 is SGHRS and CDR2 is YFSETQ. The CDR3 sequence is CASSLGGLNTEAFF. The DNA for the CDR3 is TGCGCCAGCAGCTTGGGGGGACTGAACACTGAAGCTTTCTTT. The whole variable domain, filled in from reference TRBV5-1 and TRBJ1-1, reads KAGVTQTPRYLIKTRGQQVTLSCSPISGHRSVSWYQQTPGQGLQFLFEYFSETQRNKGNFPGRFSGRQFSNSRSEMNVSTLELGDSALYLCASSLGGLNTEAFFGQGTRLTVV.

This clone was picked up one time. The chain links TRBV28 to TRBJ2-5; D gene uncertain. CDR3 length: 14 amino acids. CDR1 is MDHEN, CDR2 SYDVKM, per germline. With 3 bases removed from V and 1 base from J, the gap between germline ends came to 9 bases. CDR3 protein: CASSFSRFQETQYF. For the CDR3, the DNA is TGTGCCAGCAGTTTTTCTCGCTTCCAAGAGACCCAGTACTTC.

The chain employs TRBV27 and TRBJ2-3; 13 bases fit TRBD2. The CDR3 covers 16 residues. CDR1 and CDR2 from the germline V gene are MNHEY and SMNVEV (reference sequence). V was clipped by 3 bases and J by 4 bases; unmatched bases: 4. For the CDR3, the DNA is TGTGCCAGCAGTTTGGGACTAGCGGGACCGGCAGATACGCAGTATTTT. Translated: CASSLGLAGPADTQYF.

The chain combines TRBV28 with TRBJ1-6; TRBD1 might be the D (5 bases). There are 12 residues in the CDR3. CDR1 and CDR2 from the germline V gene are MDHEN and SYDVKM. The germline V and J ends were trimmed by 6 bases and 9 bases, with 9 bases remaining between them. CDR3 coding DNA: TGTGCCAGCAGGCCCGGGGGTTCACCCCTCCACTTT. Its protein product is CASRPGGSPLHF.

This clone has a single count. This chain connects TRBV4-1 to TRBJ2-3, with TRBD1 identical over 7 bases. J lost 0 bases, V lost 2 bases, and 8 bases had no gene match. The CDR3 extends over 17 amino acids. The germline gives CDR1 MGHRA, CDR2 YSYEKL. The CDR3 coding sequence is TGCGCCAGCAGCCAACGTCCTGGGACAGTTAGCACAGATACGCAGTATTTT. Amino acid sequence: CASSQRPGTVSTDTQYF.